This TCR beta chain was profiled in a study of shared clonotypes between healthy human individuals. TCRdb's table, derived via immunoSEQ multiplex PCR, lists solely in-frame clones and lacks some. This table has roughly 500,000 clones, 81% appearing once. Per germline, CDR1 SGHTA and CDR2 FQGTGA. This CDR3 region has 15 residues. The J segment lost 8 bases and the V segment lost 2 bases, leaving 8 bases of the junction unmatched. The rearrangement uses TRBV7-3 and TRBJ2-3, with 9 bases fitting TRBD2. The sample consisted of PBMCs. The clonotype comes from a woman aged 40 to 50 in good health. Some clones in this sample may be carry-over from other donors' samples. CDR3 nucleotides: TGTGCCAGCAGCTTAGAGGCTAGCGGGACGGGTACGCAGTATTTT. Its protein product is CASSLEASGTGTQYF.